The clone carrying this T cell receptor (beta chain) has just one count. Its antigen is unidentified. Sequence at one end of the junction differs from germline and may be a read error. In this cohort's terms, stable hyperthyroidism meant no ophthalmopathy by 18 months of follow-up. Patients were left out if they had other autoimmune diseases, uncontrolled infections, pregnancy or lactation. Investigators amplified TCR beta CDR3 regions from RNA transcripts. RT-PCR with HTBI primers came first, then second-round multiplex PCR. In TCRdb, the multiplex PCR reads were re-called with MiXCR into one record per CDR3 protein. The sample consists of hundreds of thousands of distinct CDR3 sequences, around a fifth of them appearing once. This sample was included in a study of Graves' ophthalmopathy and Graves' hyperthyroidism. Study findings and constraints: Between ophthalmopathy and stable hyperthyroidism, a 13-signature model drew a separation with 87.88% sensitivity and 75% to 82% specificity. Blood also harbored most expanded thyroid clonotypes above 0.001 frequency.

CDR1 and CDR2 (germline): GTSNPN, SVGIG (reference sequence). The CDR3 covers 14 residues. This TCR was sampled from a woman aged 18-29 years with stable Graves' hyperthyroidism. The chain joins TRBV30 to TRBJ2-2, with TRBD2 matching over 7 bases. Input material: peripheral blood. The CDR3 protein is CAWSPPGGRGSGDF. The CDR3, as DNA: TGTGCCTGGAGTCCCCCCGGGGGTCGTGGGAGCGGGGACTTT. The whole variable domain, filled in from reference TRBV30 and TRBJ2-2, reads SQTIHQWPATLVQPVGSPLSLECTVEGTSNPNLYWYRQAAGRGLQLLFYSVGIGQISSEVPQNLSASRPQDRQFILSSKKLLLSDSGFYLCAWSPPGGRGSGDFGEGSRLTVL.